This passage covers 30 T cell receptor beta chains from one sample sequenced in a study of T cell responses to AZD1222 COVID-19 vaccine (dated by TCRdb to about 2021). Library method: the immunoSEQ multiplex PCR assay. TCRdb holds this immuneACCESS table with in-frame rearrangements only. Some clones are missing; in checked studies, unresolved V genes explain under half, and the rest has no known cause. Present in this sample are 130,000 to 150,000 clones, around 91% of which were seen just once. The ten largest account for around 1.6% of the sample. The sample's time point, from its label and the paper: baseline before first vaccination. The sample here was peripheral blood, taken on day 0 of AZD1222 vaccination. The source is an adult in good health.

Written as DNA, the CDR3 is TGTGCCAGCAGCTTAGTTGGAGGGTTAACCTACGAGCAGTACTTC. It yields the protein CASSLVGGLTYEQYF. This chain connects TRBV7-9 to TRBJ2-7; a weak D match, TRBD2 (6 bases). The CDR3 covers 15 residues. The ends were cut back, 1 base at V and 2 bases at J, with 12 bases in the middle. The germline CDR1 and CDR2 sequences are SEHNR and FQNEAQ (reference sequence). The whole variable domain, filled in from reference TRBV7-9 and TRBJ2-7, reads DTGVSQNPRHKITKRGQNVTFRCDPISEHNRLYWYRQTLGQGPEFLTYFQNEAQLEKSRLLSDRFSAERPKGSFSTLEIQRTEQGDSAMYLCASSLVGGLTYEQYFGPGTRLTVT.

The chain combines TRBV28 with TRBJ1-3; 7 bases align to TRBD1. CDR3 length: 16 residues. Per the germline V gene, CDR1 is MDHEN and CDR2 is SYDVKM. V shed 5 bases, J shed 2 bases, and the junction held 9 bases outside the gene matches. CDR3 sequence (DNA): TGTGCCAGCAGTCGGACAGGTCTCGGGGCTGGAAACACCATATATTTT. Translating it yields CASSRTGLGAGNTIYF.

V is TRBV28 and J is TRBJ2-7; D possibly corresponds to TRBD2 (7 bases). Trimming shortened V by 7 bases and J by 6 bases, and 13 bases separated the two germline ends. The CDR3 loop spans 12 amino acids. Germline V CDR1 and CDR2: MDHEN, SYDVKM. This CDR3 is CASKGGVSEQYF. In DNA form, the CDR3 reads TGTGCCAGCAAGGGGGGGGTGAGCGAGCAGTACTTC.

The gene calls are TRBV11-2 and TRBJ2-5; no clear D gene. Germline lookup yields CDR1 SGHAT and CDR2 FQNNGV. The V gene lost 4 bases and the J gene lost 5 bases, with 17 bases spanning the gap. CDR3 length: 15 residues. CDR3 sequence reads: CASSSNLKGWETQYF. The CDR3 DNA reads TGTGCCAGCAGCTCCAACCTCAAGGGTTGGGAGACCCAGTACTTC.

In its sample, this clone was seen once. The V call is TRBV5-8, the J call TRBJ1-2, with a tentative D call TRBD1 (5 bases). This CDR3 has 14 residues. In germline, CDR1 is SGHTS, CDR2 YDEGEE. The V gene lost 3 bases and the J gene lost 4 bases, with 13 bases spanning the gap. CDR3 sequence reads: CASSYLGGRYGYTF. As DNA, the CDR3 is TGTGCCAGCAGCTACCTGGGGGGTCGCTATGGCTACACCTTC. Looking up the rest from reference TRBV5-8 and TRBJ1-2 gives the full variable domain: EAGVTQSPTHLIKTRGQQATLRCSPISGHTSVYWYQQALGLGLQFLLWYDEGEERNRGNFPPRFSGRQFPNYSSELNVNALELEDSALYLCASSYLGGRYGYTFGSGTRLTVV.

The chain employs TRBV7-8 and TRBJ1-5, with 8 bases identical to TRBD1. J lost 2 bases, V lost 4 bases, and 4 bases had no gene match. The CDR3 spans 15 residues. CDR1 and CDR2 (germline): SGHVS, FQNEAQ. The CDR3, as DNA: TGTGCCAGCAGCTCGGACAGGGACGGCAATCAGCCCCAGCATTTT. This sequence encodes CASSSDRDGNQPQHF.

The rearrangement uses TRBV7-2 and TRBJ2-4; 11 bases match TRBD2. This CDR3 is 16 amino acids long. Trimming cost V 4 bases and J 7 bases; bases outside gene matches: 9. Germline assignment: CDR1 SGHTA and CDR2 FQGNSA. The CDR3 bases are TGTGCCAGCAGCTGGGAGGCTAGCGGGGGGTATAACATTCAGTACTTC. It codes for CASSWEASGGYNIQYF.

The chain joins TRBV7-6 to TRBJ2-1, with TRBD1 as a possible D gene (5 bases). Trimming pared 3 bases from V and 8 bases from J, leaving 17 bases between. This CDR3 is built from 15 residues. The germline gives CDR1 SGHVS, CDR2 FNYEAQ. The CDR3, as DNA: TGTGCCAGCAGCTTTTCCACAGGCGCCGGGTATGAGCAGTTCTTC. Residues: CASSFSTGAGYEQFF.

The V gene is TRBV9, the J gene TRBJ2-7; D is undetermined. Looked up from germline, CDR1 is SGDLS and CDR2 is YYNGEE. The CDR3 has 11 residues. V was clipped by 4 bases and J by 3 bases, with 5 bases between them. DNA of the CDR3: TGTGCCAGCAGCTTTAGCTACGAGCAGTACTTC. The encoded protein is CASSFSYEQYF. The whole variable domain, remainder taken from reference TRBV9 and TRBJ2-7, is DSGVTQTPKHLITATGQRVTLRCSPRSGDLSVYWYQQSLDQGLQFLIQYYNGEERAKGNILERFSAQQFPDLHSELNLSSLELGDSALYFCASSFSYEQYFGPGTRLTVT.

This clone was seen once. The chain couples TRBV27 to TRBJ1-2; weak D call: TRBD1 (6 bases). This CDR3 region has 16 residues. The germline V gene has CDR1 MNHEY and CDR2 SMNVEV (reference sequence). The ends were cut back, 0 bases at V and 5 bases at J, with 16 bases in the middle. The CDR3 DNA follows: TGTGCCAGCAGTTTATCCCCGGGACAAGGGTGGTATGGCTACACCTTC. This gives the protein CASSLSPGQGWYGYTF.

The rearrangement joins TRBV9 to TRBJ2-5, with 8 bases matching TRBD2. The length of the CDR3 is 15 residues. V shed 2 bases, J shed 4 bases, and the junction held 7 bases outside the gene matches. Germline lookup yields CDR1 SGDLS and CDR2 YYNGEE. In DNA, the CDR3 is TGTGCCAGCAGCGTCGCAGCGGGAGTAGTAGAGACCCAGTACTTC. This sequence encodes CASSVAAGVVETQYF.

The chain has TRBV20-1 and TRBJ2-7; D call uncertain. The CDR3 contains 10 residues. Germline CDR1 is DFQATT and CDR2 is SNEGSKA (reference sequence). V was cut by 8 bases and J by 5 bases, with 10 bases left in between. CDR3 nucleotide sequence: TGCAGTCCCAAAAGGGACGAGCAGTACTTC. Protein: CSPKRDEQYF.

This clone came up once. The chain has TRBV5-1 and TRBJ2-6, with D maybe TRBD2 (5 bases). The germline gives CDR1 SGHRS, CDR2 YFSETQ. CDR3 size: 18 residues. V was trimmed by 1 base and J by 4 bases, leaving 18 bases between them. The CDR3 coding sequence is TGCGCCAGCAGCTTGCTTGAGGCCACTCCGGGAGGGGCCAACGTCCTGACTTTC. Translation gives CASSLLEATPGGANVLTF.

The chain combines TRBV18 with TRBJ1-1, with TRBD1 as a possible D gene (5 bases). Germline CDR1 KGHSH, CDR2 LQKENI. Trimming took off 8 bases at V and 1 base at J, with 5 bases between the two ends. The CDR3 consists of 11 residues. For the CDR3, the DNA is TGTGCCAGCCAGGGGAACACTGAAGCTTTCTTT. Residues: CASQGNTEAFF.

This sequence joins TRBV18 and TRBJ1-1; no reliable D call. V was clipped by 4 bases and J by 1 base, with 10 bases between them. Germline CDR1 is KGHSH and CDR2 is LQKENI. CDR3 length: 14 residues. CDR3 in amino acids: CASSLSGGNTEAFF. In DNA, the CDR3 is TGTGCCAGCTCACTGTCCGGAGGGAACACTGAAGCTTTCTTT.

The V gene is TRBV10-3, the J gene TRBJ1-1, with TRBD1 as a possible D gene (5 bases). Trimming left V 9 bases short and J 3 bases short, with 17 bases between. Germline loops: CDR1 ENHRY, CDR2 SYGVKD. The CDR3 contains 14 residues. The CDR3 DNA follows: TGTGCCATTCAATCTCAGGGATCGGACACTGAAGCTTTCTTT. Translating gives CAIQSQGSDTEAFF.

This sequence joins TRBV21-1 and TRBJ2-1; the table's TRBD2 call for D was not verified on the DNA. TRBV21-1 is given as a pseudogene. This CDR3 comprises 18 residues. The CDR3 spells CASSKGDGVRSSYNEQFF. Here the CDR3 DNA reads TGTGCCAGTAGCAAAGGAGACGGGGTCAGGAGCTCCTACAATGAGCAGTTCTTC.

V is TRBV7-8 and J is TRBJ1-1, with unresolved D. V lost 1 base, J lost 3 bases, and 12 bases lay in between. This CDR3 is built from 15 residues. Germline V gives CDR1 SGHVS, CDR2 FQNEAQ. The CDR3 region has the DNA TGTGCCAGCAGCTTAGGCCCATGGCAGTACACTGAAGCTTTCTTT. It codes for CASSLGPWQYTEAFF. Drawing the rest from reference TRBV7-8 and TRBJ1-1, the complete variable domain is GAGVSQSPRYKVAKRGQDVALRCDPISGHVSLFWYQQALGQGPEFLTYFQNEAQLDKSGLPSDRFFAERPEGSVSTLKIQRTQQEDSAVYLCASSLGPWQYTEAFFGQGTRLTVV.

The chain recombines TRBV30 with TRBJ2-7; D possibly corresponds to TRBD1 (5 bases). Between the trimmed V and J ends, which lost 8 bases and 6 bases, there was a span of 14 bases. The CDR3 has 11 amino acids. Germline V gives CDR1 GTSNPN, CDR2 SVGIG (reference sequence). CDR3 region: CANGHPLEQYF. For the CDR3, the DNA is TGTGCCAACGGACACCCTCTCGAGCAGTACTTC.

This clone was seen just once. The chain combines TRBV7-2 with TRBJ1-1; D not certain. V dropped 4 bases and J dropped 3 bases, with 9 bases sitting between them. The CDR3 is 13 amino acids. Germline assignment: CDR1 SGHTA and CDR2 FQGNSA. The CDR3 DNA follows: TGTGCCAGCAGCTACGAACGGGACACTGAAGCTTTCTTT. Encoded protein: CASSYERDTEAFF.

This sequence joins TRBV10-3 and TRBJ1-5; no firm D call. Trimming took off 6 bases at V and 7 bases at J, with 10 bases between the two ends. Germline loops: CDR1 ENHRY, CDR2 SYGVKD. This CDR3 is 12 amino acids long. The DNA for the CDR3 is TGTGCCATCAGCTCTAATGAGCAGCCCCAGCATTTT. Amino acid sequence: CAISSNEQPQHF.

CDR3 amino acids: CAWAMTLRDRGHGYTF. CDR3 bases: TGTGCCTGGGCTATGACACTACGGGACAGGGGGCATGGCTACACCTTC. The chain has TRBV30 and TRBJ1-2; 12 bases map to TRBD1. J gave up 6 bases and V 5 bases, and 13 bases lay outside the gene matches. The CDR3 spans 16 residues. The germline gives CDR1 GTSNPN, CDR2 SVGIG (reference sequence).

The V gene is TRBV19, the J gene TRBJ1-4; D is possibly TRBD1 (6 bases). CDR1 and CDR2 (germline): LNHDA, SQIVND (reference sequence). This CDR3 is 15 amino acids long. Trimming pared 6 bases from V and 0 bases from J, leaving 11 bases between. The DNA for the CDR3 is TGTGCCAGTAGGAAGACAGGAGCAACTAATGAAAAACTGTTTTTT. Translation: CASRKTGATNEKLFF. The complete variable domain, with remaining parts taken from reference TRBV19 and TRBJ1-4, reads DGGITQSPKYLFRKEGQNVTLSCEQNLNHDAMYWYRQDPGQGLRLIYYSQIVNDFQKGDIAEGYSVSREKKESFPLTVTSAQKNPTAFYLCASRKTGATNEKLFFGSGTQLSVL.

Only a few counts were recorded for this clone. The chain carries TRBV4-1 and TRBJ1-5; weak D call: TRBD1 (6 bases). V shed 4 bases and J shed 7 bases, with 17 bases lying between them. CDR3 length equals 15 residues. In germline, CDR1 is MGHRA, CDR2 YSYEKL. Here the CDR3 DNA reads TGCGCCAGCAGCCCAGGTCCAGGGGCCAGGCAGCCCCAGCATTTT. This encodes CASSPGPGARQPQHF.

The chain joins TRBV9 to TRBJ2-6, with 8 bases aligning to TRBD1. The CDR3 sequence is 19 residues long. After removal of 4 bases from V and 0 bases from J, the junction contained 12 bases not matched to a gene. The V gene's germline CDR1 is SGDLS and CDR2 YYNGEE. CDR3 in amino acids: CASSPTPQGDLSGANVLTF. The CDR3 nucleotides read TGTGCCAGCAGCCCCACCCCACAGGGGGACCTCTCTGGGGCCAACGTCCTGACTTTC. The full variable domain, with the rest looked up from reference TRBV9 and TRBJ2-6, is DSGVTQTPKHLITATGQRVTLRCSPRSGDLSVYWYQQSLDQGLQFLIQYYNGEERAKGNILERFSAQQFPDLHSELNLSSLELGDSALYFCASSPTPQGDLSGANVLTFGAGSRLTVL.

The chain recombines TRBV7-3 with TRBJ1-1; D is unclear. V lost 8 bases, J lost 1 base, and 11 bases lay in between. The CDR3 covers 13 residues. In germline, CDR1 is SGHTA, CDR2 FQGTGA. CDR3 in DNA: TGTGCCAGCGGCCCGCGATCGAACACTGAAGCTTTCTTT. Translated: CASGPRSNTEAFF.

The chain links TRBV11-1 to TRBJ2-7; the match to TRBD1 covers 10 bases. CDR3 size: 14 residues. V was pared by 5 bases and J by 2 bases, with 3 bases of the junction left unmatched. Germline V gene data show CDR1 as SGHAT and CDR2 as FQDESV (reference sequence). The chain's CDR3 is CASSPGQGAYEQYF. Written as DNA, the CDR3 is TGTGCCAGCAGCCCCGGACAGGGGGCCTACGAGCAGTACTTC.

About this clone itself: Different DNA sequences within this sample yield the same CDR3. The chain has TRBV28 and TRBJ1-1; no clear D gene. Germline V lookup: CDR1 MDHEN, CDR2 SYDVKM. There are 11 residues in the CDR3. With 6 bases removed from V and 5 bases from J, the gap between germline ends came to 7 bases. The chain's CDR3 is CASSSRTEAFF. The CDR3 DNA sequence: TGTGCCAGCAGCTCCCGGACTGAAGCTTTCTTT.

The chain employs TRBV7-2 and TRBJ1-5; D unclear. The V and J ends lost 0 bases and 0 bases respectively, with 6 bases between them. The germline gives CDR1 SGHTA, CDR2 FQGNSA. CDR3 length equals 15 residues. The CDR3 coding sequence is TGTGCCAGCAGCTTAGCACAGAATAGCAATCAGCCCCAGCATTTT. It is translated as CASSLAQNSNQPQHF.

The chain links TRBV6-5 to TRBJ1-1; D is uncertain. Germline values: CDR1 MNHEY, CDR2 SVGAGI. The CDR3 runs 12 residues. Trimming pared 7 bases from V and 6 bases from J, leaving 12 bases between. The CDR3 region has the DNA TGTGCCAGCATCTCCGGGGTGCCTGAAGCTTTCTTT. Amino acids: CASISGVPEAFF.